Presented here are 5 T cell receptor beta chains from one specimen sequenced in a study of blood T cells in healthy people across ages. Primed by a sample-barcoded 5' primer and a J-beta primer mix, a second PCR proceeded for about 6 to 12 cycles. TCRdb independently ran MiXCR on the 5' RACE reads; one entry per CDR3 protein. Here the sample spans roughly 800,000 distinct CDR3 sequences, about three fifths being singletons. Sequencing was performed on blood. The receptors were sampled from a man in his thirties or forties in good health.

The V gene is TRBV29-1, the J gene TRBJ2-5; 10 bases align to TRBD2. Per germline, CDR1 SQVTM and CDR2 ANQGSEA. This CDR3 has 15 amino acids. J gave up 4 bases and V 3 bases, and 8 bases lay outside the gene matches. Here the CDR3 reads CSVEGDRLAGETQYF. The CDR3 nucleotides are TGCAGCGTTGAGGGTGATCGACTAGCGGGAGAGACCCAGTACTTC.

The CDR3 sequence: CSASPWTGNEQYF. Written as DNA, the CDR3 is TGCAGTGCTAGCCCTTGGACAGGGAACGAGCAGTACTTC. This chain links TRBV20-1 with TRBJ2-7; 8 bases agree with TRBD1. The CDR3 consists of 13 residues. J was trimmed by 5 bases and V by 3 bases; bases with no gene match: 6. Germline CDR1 is DFQATT and CDR2 is SNEGSKA (reference sequence).

As regards this clonotype: A junction boundary mismatches the germline segment, possibly from a read error. The V and J genes are TRBV5-1 and TRBJ2-1; a weak D match, TRBD2 (5 bases). Germline CDR1 is SGHRS and CDR2 is YFSETQ. The CDR3 spans 15 residues. The CDR3 bases are TGCACCAGCAGCTTGAGTGTCGGGGAGTCCAATGAGCAGTTCTTC. Residues: CTSSLSVGESNEQFF.

V and J are TRBV7-2 and TRBJ1-5, with D unclear. V dropped 4 bases and J dropped 0 bases, with 7 bases sitting between them. The CDR3 runs to 14 residues. In germline, CDR1 is SGHTA, CDR2 FQGNSA. The CDR3 DNA reads TGTGCCAGCAGCTACGGTTGTAGCAATCAGCCCCAGCATTTT. Its translation: CASSYGCSNQPQHF.

This chain links TRBV9 with TRBJ1-2; perhaps TRBD1 as D (6 bases). The CDR3 contains 15 residues. V lost 1 base and J 6 bases, leaving 16 bases between the germline ends. Germline values: CDR1 SGDLS, CDR2 YYNGEE. The CDR3 region is CASSVRAGGRNGYTF. The CDR3 nucleotides are TGTGCCAGCAGCGTAAGGGCTGGGGGGCGCAATGGCTACACCTTC. Filled out from reference TRBV9 and TRBJ1-2, the complete variable domain reads DSGVTQTPKHLITATGQRVTLRCSPRSGDLSVYWYQQSLDQGLQFLIQYYNGEERAKGNILERFSAQQFPDLHSELNLSSLELGDSALYFCASSVRAGGRNGYTFGSGTRLTVV.